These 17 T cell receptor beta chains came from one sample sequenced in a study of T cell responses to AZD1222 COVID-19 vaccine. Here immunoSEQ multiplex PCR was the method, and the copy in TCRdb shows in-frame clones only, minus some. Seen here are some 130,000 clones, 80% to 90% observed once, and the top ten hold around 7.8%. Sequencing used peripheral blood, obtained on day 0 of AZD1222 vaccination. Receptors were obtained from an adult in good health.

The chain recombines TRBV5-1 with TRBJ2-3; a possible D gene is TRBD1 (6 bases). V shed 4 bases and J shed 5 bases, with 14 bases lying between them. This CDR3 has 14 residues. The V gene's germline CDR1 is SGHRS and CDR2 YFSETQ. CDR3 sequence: CASSLGMGQDTQYF. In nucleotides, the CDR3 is TGCGCCAGCAGCCTGGGAATGGGACAAGATACGCAGTATTTT.

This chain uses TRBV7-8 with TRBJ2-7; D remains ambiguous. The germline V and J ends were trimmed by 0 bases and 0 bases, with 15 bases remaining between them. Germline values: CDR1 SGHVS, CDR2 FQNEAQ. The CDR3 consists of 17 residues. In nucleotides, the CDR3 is TGTGCCAGCAGCTTAGCCGTCGCCGGGCCCATCTCCTACGAGCAGTACTTC. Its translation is CASSLAVAGPISYEQYF.

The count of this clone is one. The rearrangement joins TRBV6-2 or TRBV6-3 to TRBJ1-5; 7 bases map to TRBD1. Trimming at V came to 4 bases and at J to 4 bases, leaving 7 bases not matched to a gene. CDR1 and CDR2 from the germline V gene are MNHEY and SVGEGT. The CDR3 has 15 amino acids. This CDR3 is CASSSLGTVNQPQHF. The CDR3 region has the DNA TGTGCCAGCAGTTCACTGGGGACAGTAAATCAGCCCCAGCATTTT.

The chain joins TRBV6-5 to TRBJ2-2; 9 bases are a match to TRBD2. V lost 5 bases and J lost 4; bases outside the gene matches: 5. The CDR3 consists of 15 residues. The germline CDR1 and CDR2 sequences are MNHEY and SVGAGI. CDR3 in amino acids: CASSPTGLATGELFF. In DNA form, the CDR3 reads TGTGCCAGCAGTCCGACGGGACTAGCCACCGGGGAGCTGTTTTTT.

CDR3 in amino acids: CASSPADGNSPLHF. DNA for the CDR3: TGTGCCAGCTCACCGGCGGACGGTAATTCACCCCTCCACTTT. V gene TRBV18 combines with J gene TRBJ1-6; no firm D call. This CDR3 spans 14 amino acids. V gave up 3 bases and J gave up 6 bases, with 9 bases separating them. Germline CDR1 is KGHSH and CDR2 is LQKENI.

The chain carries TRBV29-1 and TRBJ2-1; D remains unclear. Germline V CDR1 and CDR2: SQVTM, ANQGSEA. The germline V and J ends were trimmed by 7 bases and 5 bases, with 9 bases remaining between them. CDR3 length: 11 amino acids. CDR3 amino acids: CSGRRNNEQFF. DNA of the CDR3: TGCAGCGGAAGGCGGAACAATGAGCAGTTCTTC.

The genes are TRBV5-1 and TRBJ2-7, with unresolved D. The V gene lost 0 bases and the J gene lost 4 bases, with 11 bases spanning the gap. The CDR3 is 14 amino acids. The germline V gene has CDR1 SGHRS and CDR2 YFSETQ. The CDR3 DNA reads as TGCGCCAGCAGCTTGGTGTCGAGTGGATACGAGCAGTACTTC. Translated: CASSLVSSGYEQYF.

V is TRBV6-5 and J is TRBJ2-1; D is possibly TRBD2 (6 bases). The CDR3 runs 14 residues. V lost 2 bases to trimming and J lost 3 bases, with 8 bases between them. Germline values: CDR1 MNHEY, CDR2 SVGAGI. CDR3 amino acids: CASSYRESYNEQFF. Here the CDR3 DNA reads TGTGCCAGCAGTTACCGGGAGAGCTACAATGAGCAGTTCTTC.

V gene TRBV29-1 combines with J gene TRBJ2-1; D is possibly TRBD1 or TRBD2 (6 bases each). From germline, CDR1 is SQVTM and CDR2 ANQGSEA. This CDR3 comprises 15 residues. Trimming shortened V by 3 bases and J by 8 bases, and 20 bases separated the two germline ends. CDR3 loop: CSVDSVGGPRDEQFF. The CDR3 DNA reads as TGCAGCGTTGATAGTGTGGGGGGCCCTCGGGATGAGCAGTTCTTC.

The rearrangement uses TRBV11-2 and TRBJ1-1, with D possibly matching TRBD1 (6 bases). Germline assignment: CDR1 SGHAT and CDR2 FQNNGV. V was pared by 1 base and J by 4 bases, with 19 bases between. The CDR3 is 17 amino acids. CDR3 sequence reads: CASSLVPRGGWGTEAFF. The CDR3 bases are TGTGCCAGCAGCTTAGTCCCCAGGGGAGGGTGGGGCACTGAAGCTTTCTTT.

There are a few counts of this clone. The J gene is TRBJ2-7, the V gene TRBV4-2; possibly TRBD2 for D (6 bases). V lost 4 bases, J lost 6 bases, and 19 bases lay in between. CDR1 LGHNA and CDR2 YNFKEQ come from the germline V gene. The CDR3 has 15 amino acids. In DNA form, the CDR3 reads TGTGCCAGCAGCCCGGGTAGCGGACCCCCTCTCGAGCAGTACTTC. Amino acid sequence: CASSPGSGPPLEQYF.

For the CDR3, the DNA is TGTGCCAGCAGCGTAAGCCCCCAGGATTACAATGAGCAGTTCTTC. Its translation is CASSVSPQDYNEQFF. This chain connects TRBV9 to TRBJ2-1; D is uncertain. The CDR3 is made up of 15 amino acids. Trimming stripped 1 base from V and 4 bases from J, with 12 bases between. Germline values: CDR1 SGDLS, CDR2 YYNGEE.

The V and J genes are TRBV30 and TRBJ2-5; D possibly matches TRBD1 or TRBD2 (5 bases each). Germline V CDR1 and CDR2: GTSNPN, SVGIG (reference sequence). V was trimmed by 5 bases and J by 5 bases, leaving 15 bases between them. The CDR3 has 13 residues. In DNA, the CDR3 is TGTGCCTGGGGGGTTCGGGGCGGCGAGACCCAGTACTTC. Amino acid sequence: CAWGVRGGETQYF.

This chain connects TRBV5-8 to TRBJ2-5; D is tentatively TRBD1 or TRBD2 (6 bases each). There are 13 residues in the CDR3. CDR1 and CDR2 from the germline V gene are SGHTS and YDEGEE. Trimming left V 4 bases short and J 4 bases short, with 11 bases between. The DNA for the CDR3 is TGTGCCAGCAGCCGTAAGGGGGGAGAGACCCAGTACTTC. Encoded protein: CASSRKGGETQYF.

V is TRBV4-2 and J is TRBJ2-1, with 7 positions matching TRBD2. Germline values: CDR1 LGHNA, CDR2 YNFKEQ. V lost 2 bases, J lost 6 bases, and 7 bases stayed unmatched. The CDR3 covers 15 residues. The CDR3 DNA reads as TGTGCCAGCAGCCAATCAGCGGGGAAGCTCAATGAGCAGTTCTTC. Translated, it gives CASSQSAGKLNEQFF.

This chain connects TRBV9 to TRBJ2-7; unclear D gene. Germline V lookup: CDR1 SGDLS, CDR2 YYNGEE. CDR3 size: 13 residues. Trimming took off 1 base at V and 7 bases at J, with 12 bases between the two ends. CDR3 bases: TGTGCCAGCAGCGTATCCGGATCGGGTGAGCAGTACTTC. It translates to CASSVSGSGEQYF.

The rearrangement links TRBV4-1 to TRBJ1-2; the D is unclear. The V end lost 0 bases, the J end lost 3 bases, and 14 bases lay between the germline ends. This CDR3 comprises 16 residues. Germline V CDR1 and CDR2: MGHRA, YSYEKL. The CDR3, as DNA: TGCGCCAGCAGCCAAGATCCCGGGGTAGGCCACTATGGCTACACCTTC. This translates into CASSQDPGVGHYGYTF.